The rows below give T cell receptor beta chains drawn from one sample of a study of T cell responses to AZD1222 COVID-19 vaccine. Some clones are missing from TCRdb's copy, which holds only in-frame ones; the method was immunoSEQ multiplex PCR. The sample has some 120,000 clones, 91% seen once. Source: peripheral blood, taken on day 0 of AZD1222 vaccination. Receptors were obtained from an adult in good health. Each CDR3 is given with its conserved first and last residue. Fields, in order: CDR3 length, V gene, D gene, J gene, clone size, CDR3 DNA, CDR3 protein. The D gene is left open where the match is weak. Size values are once, few and many counts, or a class for expanded clones, and some rows have none.

length: 14; V: TRBV6-2/TRBV6-3; D: .; J: TRBJ1-2; size: few; DNA: TGTGCCAGCAGTTACCTTCAGACTACCTATGGCTACACCTTC; CDR3: CASSYLQTTYGYTF
length: 13; V: TRBV5-4; D: .; J: TRBJ2-7; size: .; DNA: TGTGCCAGCAGCAATTCGGAGGGGTACGAGCAGTACTTC; CDR3: CASSNSEGYEQYF
length: 15; V: TRBV29-1; D: TRBD1; J: TRBJ2-5; size: .; DNA: TGCAGCGTTGAAAGGGGGACAGGCGCTCAAGAGACCCAGTACTTC; CDR3: CSVERGTGAQETQYF
length: 12; V: TRBV5-1; D: .; J: TRBJ2-7; size: .; DNA: TGCGCCAGCAGCTTGGAGTCCTACGAGCAGTACTTC; CDR3: CASSLESYEQYF
length: 15; V: TRBV27; D: TRBD1; J: TRBJ1-4; size: .; DNA: TGTGCCAGCAGGTCCGGGACAGGGTCACGAGAAAAACTGTTTTTT; CDR3: CASRSGTGSREKLFF
length: 15; V: TRBV10-3; D: TRBD2; J: TRBJ2-2; size: .; DNA: TGTGCCATCAGTCGGGGGGGGAAGAACACCGGGGAGCTGTTTTTT; CDR3: CAISRGGKNTGELFF
length: 13; V: TRBV27; D: .; J: TRBJ2-5; size: .; DNA: TGTGCCAGCGGCCCATCGCTACAAGAGACCCAGTACTTC; CDR3: CASGPSLQETQYF
length: 14; V: TRBV6-5; D: .; J: TRBJ1-1; size: once; DNA: TGTGCCAGCAGTTACGTACAGCGGAACACTGAAGCTTTCTTT; CDR3: CASSYVQRNTEAFF
length: 16; V: TRBV5-1; D: .; J: TRBJ2-6; size: .; DNA: TGCGCCAGCAGCGCCCAGGGGCCCTCTGGGGCCAACGTCCTGACTTTC; CDR3: CASSAQGPSGANVLTF
length: 15; V: TRBV7-8; D: TRBD1; J: TRBJ1-2; size: .; DNA: TGTGCCAGCAGCACCGTGACAGGGAAGGGGAATGGCTACACCTTC; CDR3: CASSTVTGKGNGYTF
length: 16; V: TRBV2; D: .; J: TRBJ2-1; size: once; DNA: TGTGCCAGGACGGTAGCAGCGCGCAGCTCCTACAATGAGCAGTTCTTC; CDR3: CARTVAARSSYNEQFF
length: 16; V: TRBV2; D: TRBD1; J: TRBJ2-2; size: .; DNA: TGTGCCAGCAGTGGGGGGACAGGGGGCGCCGTCGGGGAGCTGTTTTTT; CDR3: CASSGGTGGAVGELFF
length: 12; V: TRBV6-1; D: .; J: TRBJ1-2; size: .; DNA: TGTGCCAGCAGTGAAAAAAACTATGGCTACACCTTC; CDR3: CASSEKNYGYTF
length: 15; V: TRBV6-6; D: .; J: TRBJ1-5; size: .; DNA: TGTGCCAGCAGTTACCTCAAGGGTAGCAATCAGCCCCAGCATTTT; CDR3: CASSYLKGSNQPQHF
length: 14; V: TRBV6-1; D: TRBD1; J: TRBJ1-5; size: .; DNA: TGTGCCAGCAGCTACAGGGGTCAGAATCAGCCCCAGCATTTT; CDR3: CASSYRGQNQPQHF
length: 14; V: TRBV24-1; D: .; J: TRBJ2-1; size: .; DNA: TGTGCCACCAACTCTTCGAGCTCCTACAATGAGCAGTTCTTC; CDR3: CATNSSSSYNEQFF
length: 18; V: TRBV7-9; D: .; J: TRBJ1-6; size: few; DNA: TGTGCCAGCAGTCCCCCTGGCAGGGTTCTCTCCTATAATTCACCCCTCCACTTT; CDR3: CASSPPGRVLSYNSPLHF
length: 14; V: TRBV4-1; D: .; J: TRBJ1-5; size: .; DNA: TGCGCCAGCAGCCCGATTTTTGGAAATCAGCCCCAGCATTTT; CDR3: CASSPIFGNQPQHF
length: 16; V: TRBV3-1/TRBV3-2; D: .; J: TRBJ2-7; size: .; DNA: TGTGCCAGCAGCCAAGGGAGGGGGCAAGGGGGATACGAGCAGTACTTC; CDR3: CASSQGRGQGGYEQYF
length: 12; V: TRBV10-3; D: TRBD1; J: TRBJ2-7; size: once; DNA: TGTGCCAGCCGACAGGGGGCGTGGGAGCAGTACTTC; CDR3: CASRQGAWEQYF
length: 17; V: TRBV7-2; D: .; J: TRBJ1-2; size: .; DNA: TGTGCCAGCAGCGCACAGGGTTTATCTGTCCTCAACTATGGCTACACCTTC; CDR3: CASSAQGLSVLNYGYTF
length: 15; V: TRBV4-2; D: .; J: TRBJ1-5; size: .; DNA: TGTGCCAGCAGCCAACAGAGGAATAGCAATCAGCCCCAGCATTTT; CDR3: CASSQQRNSNQPQHF
length: 15; V: TRBV6-5; D: TRBD1; J: TRBJ1-3; size: once; DNA: TGTGCCAGCAGGGGACAGGGGGTATCTGGAAACACCATATATTTT; CDR3: CASRGQGVSGNTIYF
length: 14; V: TRBV4-1; D: TRBD2; J: TRBJ2-7; size: .; DNA: TGCGCCAGCAGCCAAGTATGGGAGGGCTACGAGCAGTACTTC; CDR3: CASSQVWEGYEQYF
length: 14; V: TRBV14; D: .; J: TRBJ1-1; size: .; DNA: TGTGCCAGCAGCCAATTCCGGGGGGGCACTGAAGCTTTCTTT; CDR3: CASSQFRGGTEAFF
length: 14; V: TRBV2; D: TRBD1; J: TRBJ1-1; size: .; DNA: TGTGCCAGCAGTGGCCAAGGGGGCTGGACTGAAGCTTTCTTT; CDR3: CASSGQGGWTEAFF
length: 14; V: TRBV5-5; D: .; J: TRBJ2-2; size: .; DNA: TGTGCCAGCAGCTTGTCCGGAAACACCGGGGAGCTGTTTTTT; CDR3: CASSLSGNTGELFF
length: 14; V: TRBV6-2/TRBV6-3; D: TRBD1; J: TRBJ1-6; size: .; DNA: TGTGCCAGCAGTTCGGACAGGTTTATTTCACCCCTCCACTTT; CDR3: CASSSDRFISPLHF
length: 15; V: TRBV9; D: TRBD2; J: TRBJ2-7; size: .; DNA: TGTGCCAGCAGCGTAGTACCTAGCGGGAGGACCGAGCAGTACTTC; CDR3: CASSVVPSGRTEQYF
length: 15; V: TRBV7-6; D: .; J: TRBJ2-1; size: once; DNA: TGTGCCAGCAGCGTACCGGGACCACTCCCCAATGAGCAGTTCTTC; CDR3: CASSVPGPLPNEQFF
length: 13; V: TRBV6-5; D: .; J: TRBJ2-1; size: .; DNA: TGTGCCAGCAGTTACGGGGGTAGCGATGAGCAGTTCTTC; CDR3: CASSYGGSDEQFF
length: 15; V: TRBV14; D: TRBD2; J: TRBJ2-7; size: .; DNA: TGTGCCAGCAGCCAAAGAGCGGGAGGGTCCTACGAGCAGTACTTC; CDR3: CASSQRAGGSYEQYF
length: 12; V: TRBV27; D: .; J: TRBJ2-3; size: .; DNA: TGTGCCAGCAGGCCAACCACAGATACGCAGTATTTT; CDR3: CASRPTTDTQYF
length: 14; V: TRBV30; D: .; J: TRBJ1-1; size: .; DNA: TGTGCCTGGAGTGACTGGGACGGTGGGACTGAAGCTTTCTTT; CDR3: CAWSDWDGGTEAFF
length: 15; V: TRBV5-1; D: .; J: TRBJ1-1; size: .; DNA: TGCGCCAGCCACCGGGGGGAGGGTATGAACACTGAAGCTTTCTTT; CDR3: CASHRGEGMNTEAFF
length: 16; V: TRBV9; D: .; J: TRBJ2-1; size: .; DNA: TGTGCCAGCAGCGTAGGCAGCCGGACTCCCGGGGATGAGCAGTTCTTC; CDR3: CASSVGSRTPGDEQFF
length: 12; V: TRBV10-2; D: TRBD1; J: TRBJ1-2; size: .; DNA: TGCGCCACCGGACAGGGGGACTATGGCTACACCTTC; CDR3: CATGQGDYGYTF
length: 13; V: TRBV6-5; D: .; J: TRBJ1-5; size: .; DNA: TGTGCCAGCAGTCCTACTACTATGCAGCCCCAGCATTTT; CDR3: CASSPTTMQPQHF
length: 15; V: TRBV5-1; D: .; J: TRBJ2-3; size: few; DNA: TGCGCCAGCAGCTTGAGGGGGGTGCGGGTAGATACGCAGTATTTT; CDR3: CASSLRGVRVDTQYF
length: 13; V: TRBV6-2/TRBV6-3; D: .; J: TRBJ2-7; size: once; DNA: TGTGCCAGCTGTTTTGGCACCCCCTACGAGCAGTACTTC; CDR3: CASCFGTPYEQYF
length: 14; V: TRBV27; D: .; J: TRBJ2-7; size: .; DNA: TGTGCCAGCAGTACTAGCTCCAGCTCCTACGAGCAGTACTTC; CDR3: CASSTSSSSYEQYF
length: 15; V: TRBV10-3; D: .; J: TRBJ1-1; size: .; DNA: TGTGCCATCAGTGCAACCGCAGACAGTTATACTGAAGCTTTCTTT; CDR3: CAISATADSYTEAFF
length: 14; V: TRBV6-6; D: .; J: TRBJ1-2; size: .; DNA: TGTGCCAGCAGCCCCCGACGGCGAAACTATGGCTACACCTTC; CDR3: CASSPRRRNYGYTF
length: 15; V: TRBV5-1; D: .; J: TRBJ2-3; size: .; DNA: TGCGCCAGCAGCTTGTGGGGCAAGTCCACAGATACGCAGTATTTT; CDR3: CASSLWGKSTDTQYF
length: 16; V: TRBV14; D: TRBD2; J: TRBJ2-2; size: once; DNA: TGTGCCAGCAGGCACGGGACTAGCGGGAGTACCGGGGAGCTGTTTTTT; CDR3: CASRHGTSGSTGELFF
length: 13; V: TRBV12-3/TRBV12-4; D: .; J: TRBJ1-1; size: .; DNA: TGTGCCAGCAGTTTAGGTCTGGCAATTGAAGCTTTCTTT; CDR3: CASSLGLAIEAFF
length: 14; V: TRBV13; D: TRBD1; J: TRBJ1-1; size: .; DNA: TGTGCCAGCAGCTTCCGGGACAGGGGCTATGAAGCTTTCTTT; CDR3: CASSFRDRGYEAFF
length: 16; V: TRBV27; D: TRBD1; J: TRBJ1-4; size: .; DNA: TGTGCCAGCAGTTTGGGGACAGGGACCACTAATGAAAAACTGTTTTTT; CDR3: CASSLGTGTTNEKLFF
length: 20; V: TRBV5-1; D: TRBD2; J: TRBJ2-7; size: .; DNA: TGCGCCAGCAGCTCCTCCAGGGGTTTACTAGCGGGAGGGCCATCCGACGAGCAGTACTTC; CDR3: CASSSSRGLLAGGPSDEQYF
length: 11; V: TRBV12-3/TRBV12-4; D: .; J: TRBJ1-1; size: .; DNA: TGTGCCAGCAGTTTGACCACTGAAGCTTTCTTT; CDR3: CASSLTTEAFF
length: 14; V: TRBV7-9; D: TRBD1; J: TRBJ2-7; size: .; DNA: TGTGCCAGCAGCTCGACAGGGGCCTCCTACGAGCAGTACTTC; CDR3: CASSSTGASYEQYF
length: 16; V: TRBV7-9; D: TRBD2; J: TRBJ2-2; size: .; DNA: TGTGCCAGCAGCCATCACCTAGCGGCGAACACCGGGGAGCTGTTTTTT; CDR3: CASSHHLAANTGELFF
length: 11; V: TRBV29-1; D: TRBD1; J: TRBJ1-2; size: few; DNA: TGCAGCGTTACAGGGGGCTATGGCTACACCTTC; CDR3: CSVTGGYGYTF
length: 15; V: TRBV7-8; D: TRBD1; J: TRBJ2-1; size: .; DNA: TGTGCCAGCAGCTTATATGGGGACAGGGAGGATGAGCAGTTCTTC; CDR3: CASSLYGDREDEQFF
length: 16; V: TRBV20-1; D: .; J: TRBJ1-1; size: .; DNA: TGCAGTGCTAGTCCCACAGTCCTTTCTATGAACACTGAAGCTTTCTTT; CDR3: CSASPTVLSMNTEAFF